This T cell receptor (beta chain) was recorded in a study of metastatic and nonmetastatic thyroid tumors. Concerning this clone itself: Compared with germline, one end of the junction differs, possibly owing to a read error.

Per germline, CDR1 MNHEY and CDR2 SMNVEV (reference sequence). This CDR3 region has 15 residues. TCRdb reprocessed the PCR reads using MiXCR. The sample lists tens of thousands of clones, 20% occurring once. Not a single patient had been given any form of treatment at any point before undergoing thyroid surgery. The sample comprised blood. The TCR was taken from a female donor with papillary thyroid cancer or a benign thyroid nodule (not recorded which). Some clones in this sample may be carry-over from other donors' samples. V is TRBV27 and J is TRBJ2-1, with TRBD2 as a possible D gene (6 bases). CDR3: CASSRGSGTHNEQLF. For the CDR3, the DNA is TGTGCCAGCAGTAGGGGTAGCGGTACCCACAATGAGCAGTTATTC.